One and the same sample provided the 32 T cell receptor beta chains below, sequenced in a study of cytomegalovirus exposure and HLA in healthy donors. The PCR contained 60 Vbeta and 13 Jbeta primers. Sequenced by immunoSEQ multiplex PCR; TCRdb stores in-frame clones only, minus some. The sample yields over 100,000 clones, around three quarters seen once. The sequenced sample consisted of PBMCs. The receptors shown here come from a man younger than 45 in good health and CMV-seronegative.

V gene TRBV6-5 combines with J gene TRBJ2-1; D is uncertain. V was pared by 6 bases and J by 2 bases, with 8 bases between. This CDR3 contains 13 residues. The germline V gene has CDR1 MNHEY and CDR2 SVGAGI. CDR3 sequence (DNA): TGTGCCAGCAGACCTACTACCTACAATGAGCAGTTCTTC. As protein: CASRPTTYNEQFF.

This clone was picked up a small number of times. V and J are TRBV29-1 and TRBJ2-3, with 13 positions matching TRBD2. CDR1 is SQVTM, CDR2 ANQGSEA, per germline. The CDR3 consists of 16 residues. The trim removed 0 bases at V and 0 bases at J, leaving 0 bases unmatched. CDR3 DNA sequence: TGCAGCGTTGAAGAGGGACTAGCGGGAAGCACAGATACGCAGTATTTT. It translates to CSVEEGLAGSTDTQYF.

The chain recombines TRBV4-1 with TRBJ1-5, with TRBD1 as a possible D gene (6 bases). Germline V gene sequence: CDR1 MGHRA, CDR2 YSYEKL. Deletions cut 4 bases from V and 7 bases from J, with 17 bases between. The CDR3 has 15 residues. The CDR3 DNA follows: TGCGCCAGCAGCCTCTCCTTGGGGGGGCTCCAGCCCCAGCATTTT. This gives the protein CASSLSLGGLQPQHF.

The genes are TRBV7-2 and TRBJ1-1; D is uncertain. V dropped 4 bases and J dropped 2 bases, with 8 bases sitting between them. This CDR3 region has 13 residues. Germline V gives CDR1 SGHTA, CDR2 FQGNSA. CDR3 loop: CASSSTGNTEAFF. CDR3 DNA sequence: TGTGCCAGCAGCTCGACGGGTAACACTGAAGCTTTCTTT.

The V call is TRBV4-3, the J call TRBJ2-6, with D tentatively TRBD2 (6 bases). V dropped 0 bases and J dropped 4 bases, with 13 bases sitting between them. This CDR3 contains 17 residues. Per germline, CDR1 LGHNA and CDR2 YSLEER. CDR3 region: CASSQDWRGYGANVLTF. The DNA for the CDR3 is TGCGCCAGCAGCCAAGATTGGAGGGGCTACGGGGCCAACGTCCTGACTTTC.

The CDR3 protein is CASSAATSGRDTGELFF. In DNA form, the CDR3 reads TGTGCCAGCAGCGCCGCGACTAGCGGGAGGGACACCGGGGAGCTGTTTTTT. The chain carries TRBV5-4 and TRBJ2-2; 14 bases fit TRBD2. The CDR3 is 17 residues long. CDR1 and CDR2 from the germline V gene are SGHNT and YYREEE (reference sequence). Trimming took 4 bases from V and 3 from J; bases not matched to a gene: 5.

The sample holds a few counts of this clone. The V and J genes are TRBV7-2 and TRBJ1-2, with D possibly TRBD1 on 5 matching bases. From germline, CDR1 is SGHTA and CDR2 FQGNSA. The CDR3 length is 13 residues. Deletions cut 5 bases from V and 7 bases from J, with 14 bases between. CDR3 protein: CASSTDRGGGYTF. CDR3 nucleotide sequence: TGTGCCAGCAGCACTGACAGAGGCGGTGGCTACACCTTC.

This chain uses TRBV2 with TRBJ2-5, with D uncertain. Trimming left V 4 bases short and J 2 bases short, with 5 bases between. Germline V gene lookup returns CDR1 SNHLY and CDR2 FYNNEI. The CDR3 sequence is 12 residues long. The CDR3 sequence: CASSGEQETQYF. In DNA form, the CDR3 reads TGTGCCAGCAGTGGCGAACAAGAGACCCAGTACTTC.

The rearrangement uses TRBV6-5 and TRBJ2-3; D is ambiguous. The CDR3 consists of 14 residues. Germline V gene sequence: CDR1 MNHEY, CDR2 SVGAGI. V lost 6 bases to trimming and J lost 0 bases, with 10 bases between them. This chain's CDR3 is CASRREISTDTQYF. The DNA of the CDR3 is TGTGCCAGCAGACGCGAAATAAGCACAGATACGCAGTATTTT.

The V call is TRBV29-1, the J call TRBJ2-2; D possibly corresponds to TRBD1 (6 bases). V was clipped by 8 bases and J by 4 bases, with 11 bases between them. Germline V gene data show CDR1 as SQVTM and CDR2 as ANQGSEA. This CDR3 has 12 amino acids. The CDR3 here is CSMAGATGELFF. The CDR3 bases are TGCAGCATGGCAGGGGCCACCGGGGAGCTGTTTTTT.

With regard to this clone: Other DNA sequences in the sample encode the same CDR3. The chain joins TRBV18 to TRBJ1-1; D is perhaps TRBD1 (6 bases). The germline V gene encodes CDR1 KGHSH and CDR2 LQKENI. The V gene lost 1 base and the J gene lost 1 base, with 7 bases spanning the gap. The CDR3 consists of 14 residues. CDR3 amino acids: CASSPRGQNTEAFF. CDR3 DNA sequence: TGTGCCAGCTCACCACGGGGACAGAACACTGAAGCTTTCTTT.

CDR3 DNA sequence: TGCAGCGTTGAAGAAGGGGTAGGGAACTATGGCTACACCTTC. It specifies CSVEEGVGNYGYTF. The V gene is TRBV29-1, the J gene TRBJ1-2; D is possibly TRBD1 (5 bases). Deletions cut 0 bases from V and 2 bases from J, with 10 bases between. The length of the CDR3 is 14 residues. Per the germline V gene, CDR1 is SQVTM and CDR2 is ANQGSEA.

This sequence joins TRBV6-5 and TRBJ1-1, with 7 bases lining up with TRBD1. The CDR3 is 12 amino acids. Germline CDR1 is MNHEY and CDR2 is SVGAGI. J was trimmed by 8 bases and V by 5 bases; bases with no gene match: 5. DNA of the CDR3: TGTGCCAGCAGTCGAGAGACAGGGGAAGCTTTCTTT. This sequence encodes CASSRETGEAFF.

The V and J genes are TRBV28 and TRBJ2-4, with 7 bases that match TRBD1. The CDR3 spans 16 residues. The V gene end was trimmed by 4 bases and the J gene end by 3 bases; junction bases not matched to a gene: 9. Germline CDR1 MDHEN, CDR2 SYDVKM. The CDR3 loop reads CASSSDRVGIKNIQYF. CDR3 coding DNA: TGTGCCAGCAGTTCCGACAGGGTGGGGATCAAAAACATTCAGTACTTC.

Of note for this clone: Sequence at one end of the junction differs from germline and may be a read error. The chain is built from TRBV7-7 and TRBJ2-3, with 9 bases identical to TRBD2. Germline loops: CDR1 SSHAT, CDR2 FNYEAQ (reference sequence). The CDR3 contains 17 residues. The CDR3 sequence: CASSLRPLAGITDTQYF. The CDR3 DNA reads as TGTGCTAGCAGCTTACGGCCACTAGCGGGTATCACAGATACGCAGTATTTT.

This clone has just one count. The rearrangement joins TRBV28 to TRBJ2-6, with TRBD1 matching over 8 bases. Germline V CDR1 and CDR2: MDHEN, SYDVKM. Losses at the gene ends were 7 bases for V and 0 bases for J; bases not matched to a gene: 11. The CDR3 length is 18 residues. CDR3 sequence: CASITDREFGSGANVLTF. The CDR3 DNA is TGTGCCAGCATTACGGACAGGGAATTTGGCTCTGGGGCCAACGTCCTGACTTTC.

This chain uses TRBV12-1 with TRBJ2-7; TRBD2 is the table's D call and was not checked against the DNA. TRBV12-1 is annotated as a pseudogene. This CDR3 comprises 14 residues. The CDR3 reads CASRPDGVSYEQYF. The CDR3 region has the DNA TGTGCCAGCAGACCCGACGGGGTGTCCTACGAGCAGTACTTC.

V and J are TRBV28 and TRBJ2-1; 7 bases map to TRBD2. Germline lookup yields CDR1 MDHEN and CDR2 SYDVKM. V lost 3 bases, J lost 0 bases, and 14 bases stayed unmatched. The CDR3 runs 19 residues. CDR3 in DNA: TGTGCCAGCAGTTTTGGTCTAGCGGCCATGAAGCACTCCTACAATGAGCAGTTCTTC. Amino acids: CASSFGLAAMKHSYNEQFF.

This clone showed up just once. The V call is TRBV29-1, the J call TRBJ2-5; the D is unclear. Germline assignment: CDR1 SQVTM and CDR2 ANQGSEA. Trimming left V 4 bases short and J 0 bases short, with 6 bases between. The CDR3 is 12 residues long. In DNA form, the CDR3 reads TGCAGCGTTGGTCGGTACCAAGAGACCCAGTACTTC. Translated, it gives CSVGRYQETQYF.

V usage is TRBV27 and J usage is TRBJ1-2; tentative D call: TRBD1 (6 bases). The germline V gene encodes CDR1 MNHEY and CDR2 SMNVEV (reference sequence). V was cut by 2 bases and J by 6 bases, with 19 bases left in between. This CDR3 comprises 16 residues. Here the CDR3 DNA reads TGTGCCAGCAGTTTAGGGGAAGGGGGGGGTAGTGATGGCTACACCTTC. Its protein is CASSLGEGGGSDGYTF.

The sample holds one count of this clone. The V gene is TRBV19, the J gene TRBJ1-1; no reliable D call. V lost 9 bases and J 1 base, leaving 12 bases between the germline ends. This CDR3 comprises 13 residues. Per the germline V gene, CDR1 is LNHDA and CDR2 is SQIVND (reference sequence). CDR3 DNA: TGTGCCAGCACCGTTGGGCCGAACACTGAAGCTTTCTTT. It encodes CASTVGPNTEAFF. The variable domain in full, completed from reference TRBV19 and TRBJ1-1, reads DGGITQSPKYLFRKEGQNVTLSCEQNLNHDAMYWYRQDPGQGLRLIYYSQIVNDFQKGDIAEGYSVSREKKESFPLTVTSAQKNPTAFYLCASTVGPNTEAFFGQGTRLTVV.

The chain couples TRBV18 to TRBJ2-7; tentative D call: TRBD1 (5 bases). Trimming shortened V by 3 bases and J by 1 base, and 19 bases separated the two germline ends. CDR3 length: 17 amino acids. CDR1 KGHSH and CDR2 LQKENI come from the germline V gene. In DNA, the CDR3 is TGTGCCAGCTCACCGCTCCCCCGGCAGGGTAAATCCTACGAGCAGTACTTC. Translation: CASSPLPRQGKSYEQYF.

The genes are TRBV29-1 and TRBJ1-2; no clear D. The CDR3 loop spans 12 amino acids. V lost 7 bases and J lost 1, with 10 bases in between. Germline assignment: CDR1 SQVTM and CDR2 ANQGSEA. CDR3 DNA sequence: TGCAGCGCCGGGGAGCTTAACTATGGCTACACCTTC. Its protein product is CSAGELNYGYTF.

The chain carries TRBV30 and TRBJ2-3; D not resolved. The CDR3 sequence is 14 residues long. The ends were cut back, 2 bases at V and 1 base at J, with 10 bases in the middle. CDR1 and CDR2 from the germline V gene are GTSNPN and SVGIG (reference sequence). CDR3: CAWSFGDRTDTQYF. The CDR3 DNA sequence: TGTGCCTGGAGTTTCGGAGACCGCACAGATACGCAGTATTTT.

The CDR3, as DNA: TGTGCCAGCAGCTCCGACAGGTACACAGATACGCAGTATTTT. Encoded protein: CASSSDRYTDTQYF. The V call is TRBV7-9, the J call TRBJ2-3, with D possibly being TRBD1 (6 bases). Germline CDR1 and CDR2: SEHNR and FQNEAQ (reference sequence). Trimming shortened V by 4 bases and J by 2 bases, and 10 bases separated the two germline ends. This CDR3 has 14 residues.

V gene TRBV2 combines with J gene TRBJ2-3; D might be TRBD2 (5 bases). V lost 3 bases, J lost 4 bases, and 17 bases lay in between. There are 16 residues in the CDR3. Germline-derived CDR1 and CDR2 are SNHLY and FYNNEI. The CDR3 protein is CASSEARENGPDTQYF. In DNA, the CDR3 is TGTGCCAGCAGTGAGGCTAGGGAGAATGGGCCAGATACGCAGTATTTT.

This clone appeared a few times. The gene calls are TRBV15 and TRBJ2-1; TRBD2 matches 8 bases. Trimming at V came to 0 bases and at J to 0 bases, leaving 4 bases not matched to a gene. This CDR3 is 17 amino acids long. CDR1 is LNHNV and CDR2 is YYDKDF in the germline V gene (reference sequence). The CDR3 loop reads CATSRELAENSYNEQFF. The CDR3 DNA is TGTGCCACCAGCAGAGAACTAGCGGAGAACTCCTACAATGAGCAGTTCTTC.

The table lists this clone with a count of one. J is TRBJ1-4 and V is TRBV28, with D possibly TRBD1 on 5 matching bases. The ends were cut back, 3 bases at V and 0 bases at J, with 8 bases in the middle. The CDR3 covers 15 residues. The germline gives CDR1 MDHEN, CDR2 SYDVKM. The CDR3 nucleotides are TGTGCCAGCAGTTTCCTACAGGCAACTAATGAAAAACTGTTTTTT. Translated, it gives CASSFLQATNEKLFF. Supplemented by reference TRBV28 and TRBJ1-4, the full variable domain reads DVKVTQSSRYLVKRTGEKVFLECVQDMDHENMFWYRQDPGLGLRLIYFSYDVKMKEKGDIPEGYSVSREKKERFSLILESASTNQTSMYLCASSFLQATNEKLFFGSGTQLSVL.

V gene TRBV28 combines with J gene TRBJ1-4; D uncertain. Germline CDR1 is MDHEN and CDR2 is SYDVKM. This CDR3 is 12 amino acids long. The germline V and J ends were trimmed by 5 bases and 5 bases, with 6 bases remaining between them. The CDR3 reads CASSLINEKLFF. As DNA, the CDR3 is TGTGCCAGCAGTCTAATAAATGAAAAACTGTTTTTT.

The gene calls are TRBV6-5 and TRBJ2-7; D call uncertain. The CDR3 is made up of 13 amino acids. Trimming shortened V by 2 bases and J by 2 bases, and 7 bases separated the two germline ends. Germline CDR1 and CDR2: MNHEY and SVGAGI. In nucleotides, the CDR3 is TGTGCCAGCAGTTACGCCAGAACCTACGAGCAGTACTTC. It encodes CASSYARTYEQYF.

J is TRBJ2-1 and V is TRBV28; TRBD2 matches 12 bases. V lost 2 bases, J lost 1 base, and 6 bases stayed unmatched. Germline V gene sequence: CDR1 MDHEN, CDR2 SYDVKM. This CDR3 is 18 amino acids long. The CDR3 DNA is TGTGCCAGCAGTTTAATGAGGCTAGCGGGAGGGTCCTACAATGAGCAGTTCTTC. Its protein is CASSLMRLAGGSYNEQFF.

V gene TRBV19 combines with J gene TRBJ2-2; D is undetermined. Germline lookup yields CDR1 LNHDA and CDR2 SQIVND (reference sequence). The CDR3 has 14 amino acids. V lost 5 bases and J 5 bases, leaving 12 bases between the germline ends. The CDR3 sequence is CASSYTASTGELFF. For the CDR3, the DNA is TGTGCCAGTAGTTATACAGCTTCAACCGGGGAGCTGTTTTTT.